The 14 T cell receptor beta chains below all came from one sample that was sequenced in a study of T cells in Graves' hyperthyroidism and ophthalmopathy. The investigators amplified TCR beta CDR3 regions from RNA transcripts. With the HTBI primer set, the TCR CDR3 went through a first round of RT-PCR. TCRdb called the multiplex PCR reads again in MiXCR, with one record for every CDR3 protein. The data hold around 250,000 distinct CDR3 sequences, with approximately 14% observed a single time. Sequencing used blood. The receptors come from a middle-aged woman with Graves' hyperthyroidism that later progressed to Graves' ophthalmopathy.

This clonotype was detected ten times or more. V usage is TRBV3-1 and J usage is TRBJ1-6, with 10 bases lining up with TRBD1. Unmatched junction bases numbered 4, after V lost 4 bases and J lost 4 bases. The CDR3 totals 16 residues. In germline, CDR1 is LGHDT, CDR2 YNNKEL (reference sequence). CDR3 amino acids: CASSLWTGGYNSPLHF. In DNA form, the CDR3 reads TGTGCCAGCAGCCTATGGACAGGGGGGTATAATTCACCCCTCCACTTT. Full variable domain (rest looked up from reference TRBV3-1 and TRBJ1-6): DTAVSQTPKYLVTQMGNDKSIKCEQNLGHDTMYWYKQDSKKFLKIMFSYNNKELIINETVPNRFSPKSPDKAHLNLHINSLELGDSAVYFCASSLWTGGYNSPLHFGNGTRLTVT.

This clonotype was observed once. This chain joins TRBV4-1 and TRBJ1-3, with D hard to call. CDR1 and CDR2 (germline): MGHRA, YSYEKL. Trimming pared 5 bases from V and 0 bases from J, leaving 11 bases between. The CDR3 loop spans 15 amino acids. This chain's CDR3 is CASSGGYSSGNTIYF. The CDR3 DNA reads TGCGCCAGCAGCGGCGGATACTCCTCTGGAAACACCATATATTTT.

As regards this clonotype: A much larger clonotype is one base distant, so this may be a read error. The rearrangement uses TRBV9 and TRBJ2-1, with 12 nucleotides matching TRBD1. Germline CDR1 reads SGDLS; CDR2 reads YYNGEE. The V gene end was trimmed by 4 bases and the J gene end by 8 bases; junction bases not matched to a gene: 7. The CDR3 is made up of 15 amino acids. The DNA for the CDR3 is TGTGCCAGCAGCCCCCCCGGGACAGGGGGCGATGAGCAGTTCTTC. Protein product: CASSPPGTGGDEQFF. The entire variable domain, with the rest obtained from reference TRBV9 and TRBJ2-1, is as follows: DSGVTQTPKHLITATGQRVTLRCSPRSGDLSVYWYQQSLDQGLQFLIQYYNGEERAKGNILERFSAQQFPDLHSELNLSSLELGDSALYFCASSPPGTGGDEQFFGPGTRLTVL.

This clonotype was counted ten times or more. The genes are TRBV11-2 and TRBJ1-5, with D possibly TRBD1 on 6 matching bases. The ends were cut back, 4 bases at V and 0 bases at J, with 10 bases in the middle. The CDR3 loop spans 15 amino acids. The V gene's germline CDR1 is SGHAT and CDR2 FQNNGV. The CDR3 DNA sequence: TGTGCCAGCAGCTCACAGGGACTTAGCAATCAGCCCCAGCATTTT. It yields the protein CASSSQGLSNQPQHF.

A few counts support this clonotype. The rearrangement uses TRBV3-1 and TRBJ2-2; 8 nucleotides align to TRBD2. This CDR3 is 15 amino acids long. CDR1 and CDR2 from the germline V gene are LGHDT and YNNKEL (reference sequence). V was pared by 2 bases and J by 4 bases, with 3 bases of the junction left unmatched. The CDR3: CASSQISGTTGELFF. In DNA, the CDR3 is TGTGCCAGCAGCCAAATTAGCGGGACCACCGGGGAGCTGTTTTTT.

This clonotype was detected many times. This rearrangement joins TRBV12-3 or TRBV12-4 to TRBJ1-1, with no clear D. The CDR3 contains 14 residues. Trimming left V 8 bases short and J 4 bases short, with 17 bases between. CDR3 protein: CASQLGIQGTEAFF. CDR3 nucleotides: TGTGCCAGCCAGTTGGGGATTCAAGGCACTGAAGCTTTCTTT.

Many counts were recorded for this clonotype. V usage is TRBV10-3 and J usage is TRBJ2-6, with D possibly being TRBD1 (5 bases). The germline CDR1 and CDR2 sequences are ENHRY and SYGVKD. The germline V and J ends were trimmed by 4 bases and 0 bases, with 13 bases remaining between them. The CDR3 is 17 amino acids. The CDR3 region is CAISGQSDFSGANVLTF. CDR3 DNA sequence: TGTGCCATCAGTGGACAGAGTGATTTCTCTGGGGCCAACGTCCTGACTTTC.

This clonotype was counted at least ten times. The V and J genes are TRBV6-5 and TRBJ2-2; TRBD2 matches 7 bases. Germline trimming cut 2 bases from V and 1 base from J; bases unmatched to any gene: 4. Germline CDR1 and CDR2: MNHEY and SVGAGI. The CDR3 is 16 residues long. CDR3 sequence (DNA): TGTGCCAGCAGTTACCCCCGCGGGAGGAACACCGGGGAGCTGTTTTTT. It is translated as CASSYPRGRNTGELFF.

This clonotype came up many times. This chain links TRBV28 with TRBJ2-7; perhaps TRBD2 as D (6 bases). V lost 3 bases and J 4 bases, leaving 13 bases between the germline ends. This CDR3 spans 14 amino acids. Germline-derived CDR1 and CDR2 are MDHEN and SYDVKM. The DNA for the CDR3 is TGTGCCAGCAGTTTGCCGGGACTCATTTACGAGCAGTACTTC. Encoded protein: CASSLPGLIYEQYF.

This clonotype was detected many times. The chain has TRBV27 and TRBJ2-1; a possible D gene is TRBD1 (6 bases). This CDR3 has 19 residues. Trimming took off 1 base at V and 0 bases at J, with 19 bases between the two ends. Per the germline V gene, CDR1 is MNHEY and CDR2 is SMNVEV (reference sequence). CDR3 residues: CASSLYWAQGTLSYNEQFF. CDR3 DNA sequence: TGTGCCAGCAGTTTATATTGGGCGCAGGGGACCCTCTCCTACAATGAGCAGTTCTTC.

The DNA for the CDR3 is TGTGCCAGCAGCCCTCCGCGCGAGAGCACAGATACGCAGTATTTT. Amino acids: CASSPPRESTDTQYF. V is TRBV9 and J is TRBJ2-3; no clear D gene. Germline V gene lookup returns CDR1 SGDLS and CDR2 YYNGEE. Between the trimmed V and J ends, which lost 4 bases and 0 bases, there was a span of 12 bases. CDR3 length equals 15 residues.

This clonotype was seen repeatedly, ten times or more. The V call is TRBV28, the J call TRBJ2-1; D is perhaps TRBD2 (5 bases). Germline V gene sequence: CDR1 MDHEN, CDR2 SYDVKM. The CDR3 is 17 amino acids. V was pared by 2 bases and J by 1 base, with 15 bases between. The CDR3 nucleotides are TGTGCCAGCAGTTTACCGACCCCGGCGGGTTCCTACAATGAGCAGTTCTTC. Protein product: CASSLPTPAGSYNEQFF.

This clonotype was picked up a small number of times. This chain connects TRBV5-6 to TRBJ2-1, with TRBD2 matching over 8 bases. V lost 1 base and J lost 9; bases outside the gene matches: 6. This CDR3 is built from 14 residues. Germline assignment: CDR1 SGHDT and CDR2 YYEEEE. CDR3 loop: CASSLTGGFSEQFF. The CDR3 nucleotides read TGTGCCAGCAGCTTGACGGGAGGGTTTAGTGAGCAGTTCTTC.

The CDR3, as DNA: TGTGCCAGCAGCTTCCTAAAGGAGGGGGCAAATGGCTACACCTTC. Its translation: CASSFLKEGANGYTF. The rearrangement uses TRBV7-2 and TRBJ1-2, with TRBD1 identical over 7 bases. J lost 6 bases, V lost 3 bases, and 10 bases had no gene match. CDR3 length: 15 residues. Germline loops: CDR1 SGHTA, CDR2 FQGNSA. Full variable domain (remainder filled in from reference TRBV7-2 and TRBJ1-2): GAGVSQSPSNKVTEKGKDVELRCDPISGHTALYWYRQSLGQGLEFLIYFQGNSAPDKSGLPSDRFSAERTGGSVSTLTIQRTQQEDSAVYLCASSFLKEGANGYTFGSGTRLTVV.